These T cell receptor beta chains were read from a single sample in a study of patients and donors after allogeneic stem cell transplantation. TCRdb re-analysed the RT-PCR reads in MiXCR, keeping a single row per CDR3 protein. The sample contains roughly 200,000 distinct CDR3 sequences, around 40% of which appear only once. Source material: blood, either unsorted or a sorted T cell fraction (not recorded which). All receptors come from a human donor who was either an allogeneic HSCT recipient or a stem cell or donor lymphocyte infusion donor (not recorded which). It is not recorded whose cells these are; they may come from a transplant donor. CDR3s include the opening cysteine and the closing phenylalanine or tryptophan. D genes are given only for firm matches. Not every row has a clone size; where given, it reads once, few, many or a size class.

>TRBJ1-1|-|-|13|TRBV20-1
CSASRSPNTEAFF
TGCAGTGCTAGTCGTTCACCGAACACTGAAGCTTTCTTT
>TRBJ1-2|few|-|13|TRBV24-1
CATSVGGTDGHTF
TGTGCCACCAGTGTTGGGGGGACGGACGGCCACACCTTC
>TRBJ1-5|-|-|14|TRBV5-1
CASSLGIGNQPQHF
TGCGCCAGCAGCTTGGGTATTGGCAATCAGCCCCAGCATTTT
>TRBJ1-2|few|-|16|TRBV7-2
CASSSSGRDTAYGYTF
TGTGCCAGCAGCTCCAGCGGCCGGGACACGGCCTATGGCTACACCTTC
>TRBJ1-1|-|-|13|TRBV5-6
CASSLKWEGNAFF
TGTGCCAGCAGCTTGAAGTGGGAAGGAAATGCTTTCTTT
>TRBJ2-3|-|TRBD2|15|TRBV5-1
CASSRSGERTDTQYF
TGCGCCAGCAGTCGTAGCGGGGAGCGCACAGATACGCAGTATTTT
>TRBJ2-7|-|-|14|TRBV9
CASSVGHNTYEQYF
TGTGCCAGCAGCGTAGGTCACAACACCTACGAGCAGTACTTC
>TRBJ2-1|-|TRBD2|16|TRBV5-6
CASSFGLAGRDNEQFF
TGTGCCAGCAGCTTTGGACTAGCCGGGAGGGACAATGAGCAGTTCTTC
>TRBJ1-2|-|TRBD1|12|TRBV29-1
CSVDRQGYGYTF
TGCAGCGTTGATAGACAGGGCTATGGCTACACCTTC
>TRBJ1-2|-|-|15|TRBV4-2
CASSQDRGRGYGYTF
TGTGCCAGCAGCCAAGATCGAGGAAGGGGATATGGCTACACCTTC
>TRBJ1-1|-|TRBD1|15|TRBV5-1
CASSLRQGRNTEAFF
TGCGCCAGCAGCTTGAGACAGGGCCGGAACACTGAAGCTTTCTTT
>TRBJ1-1|-|-|14|TRBV29-1
CSVERGAVGTEAFF
TGCAGCGTTGAACGGGGGGCCGTTGGCACTGAAGCTTTCTTT
>TRBJ1-2|few|-|13|TRBV5-1
CASSRQRGYGYTF
TGCGCCAGCAGTCGCCAGAGAGGGTATGGCTACACCTTC
>TRBJ2-7|-|-|13|TRBV3-1
CASSRPGTYEQYF
TGTGCCAGCAGCCGCCCCGGGACCTACGAGCAGTACTTC
>TRBJ2-1|many|TRBD2|14|TRBV19
CASRLAGVNNEQFF
TGTGCCAGTAGACTAGCGGGGGTCAACAATGAGCAGTTCTTC
>TRBJ2-1|-|-|11|TRBV4-2
CASSRGREQFF
TGTGCCAGCAGCCGAGGACGGGAGCAGTTCTTC
>TRBJ2-6|few|-|20|TRBV7-9
CASSFPLDLALVSGANVLTF
TGTGCCAGCAGCTTCCCGCTGGATCTAGCGCTCGTCTCTGGGGCCAACGTCCTGACTTTC
>TRBJ1-1|few|-|17|TRBV7-2
CASSLVRTPSRGTEAFF
TGTGCCAGCAGCTTAGTGCGGACCCCCTCAAGGGGCACTGAAGCTTTCTTT
>TRBJ1-2|few|-|13|TRBV9
CASSVQNLNGYTF
TGTGCCAGCAGCGTACAGAATTTGAATGGCTACACCTTC
>TRBJ1-6|few|-|14|TRBV6-6
CASSYSRVGSPLHF
TGTGCCAGCAGTTACTCACGGGTGGGTTCACCCCTCCACTTT
>TRBJ1-1|few|-|15|TRBV5-1
CASMRGGGRNTEAFF
TGCGCCAGCATGAGGGGGGGCGGAAGGAACACTGAAGCTTTCTTT
>TRBJ2-1|-|-|15|TRBV27
CASSLKSALYNEQFF
TGTGCCAGCAGTTTAAAGTCAGCCCTCTACAATGAGCAGTTCTTC
>TRBJ2-5|-|-|13|TRBV5-1
CASSLGTERTQYF
TGCGCCAGCAGCTTGGGGACAGAGCGGACCCAGTACTTC
>TRBJ1-1|once|TRBD1|16|TRBV12-3/TRBV12-4
CASRGQGARLNTEAFF
TGTGCCAGCAGAGGACAGGGGGCGCGGCTGAACACTGAAGCTTTCTTT
>TRBJ2-7|once|TRBD2|17|TRBV29-1
CSVRGTSGGPNRYEQYF
TGCAGCGTTCGGGGCACTAGCGGGGGGCCCAATCGCTACGAGCAGTACTTC
>TRBJ2-7|-|TRBD1|15|TRBV3-1
CASSRSRDRAYEQYF
TGTGCCAGCAGCCGAAGCCGGGACAGGGCCTACGAGCAGTACTTC
>TRBJ1-6|few|TRBD1|15|TRBV5-8
CASSWRTGSNSPLHF
TGTGCCAGCAGTTGGCGGACAGGATCTAATTCACCCCTCCACTTT
>TRBJ1-5|-|-|17|TRBV4-2
CASSQDRVGQGSQPQHF
TGTGCCAGCAGCCAAGATCGAGTTGGGCAGGGGAGTCAGCCCCAGCATTTT
>TRBJ2-7|-|-|13|TRBV10-3
CAIRGAQPDEQYF
TGTGCCATCAGGGGGGCCCAGCCCGACGAGCAGTACTTC
>TRBJ2-5|-|-|15|TRBV6-5
CASSQIGGAGETQYF
TGTGCCAGCAGCCAAATCGGGGGCGCGGGAGAGACCCAGTACTTC
>TRBJ1-4|-|-|14|TRBV7-9
CAGSSDDWGEKLFF
TGTGCCGGCAGCTCGGACGACTGGGGTGAAAAACTGTTTTTT
>TRBJ1-5|-|-|15|TRBV3-1
CASSQDPDTGRPQHF
TGTGCCAGCAGCCAAGACCCCGATACAGGGCGGCCCCAGCATTTT
>TRBJ1-6|-|-|15|TRBV10-3
CAISGPGAEHSPLHF
TGTGCCATCAGTGGCCCCGGTGCGGAACATTCACCCCTCCACTTT
>TRBJ2-1|-|-|11|TRBV7-9
CASSSRYEQFF
TGTGCCAGCAGCTCTCGGTATGAGCAGTTCTTC
>TRBJ2-7|-|TRBD2|13|TRBV20-1
CSARTSGVLEQYF
TGCAGTGCCAGGACTAGCGGGGTCTTGGAGCAGTACTTC
>TRBJ1-4|few|-|13|TRBV20-1
CSARDYTNEKLFF
TGCAGTGCTAGAGATTACACAAATGAAAAACTGTTTTTT
>TRBJ1-1|few|-|14|TRBV12-3/TRBV12-4
CASSLLRRGNEAFF
TGTGCCAGCAGTCTATTGCGCAGGGGTAATGAAGCTTTCTTT
>TRBJ2-7|-|TRBD2|16|TRBV6-5
CASSYSSGAPSYEQYF
TGTGCCAGCAGTTACTCGAGCGGGGCCCCTTCCTACGAGCAGTACTTC
>TRBJ2-5|few|-|11|TRBV5-5
CASRLGQTQYF
TGTGCCAGCAGGCTCGGGCAGACCCAGTACTTC
>TRBJ1-1|-|-|13|TRBV10-3
CAIAGNEGTEAFF
TGTGCCATCGCAGGGAATGAAGGCACTGAAGCTTTCTTT
>TRBJ2-7|once|-|12|TRBV12-3/TRBV12-4
CASSAGDTEQYF
TGTGCCAGCAGCGCAGGGGATACCGAGCAGTACTTC
>TRBJ1-1|-|-|12|TRBV5-5
CASRYRDIEAFF
TGTGCCAGCAGGTACCGGGACATTGAAGCTTTCTTT
>TRBJ2-7|-|-|14|TRBV6-6
CASSNWGRTYEQYF
TGTGCCAGCTCCAACTGGGGCAGAACCTACGAGCAGTACTTC
>TRBJ1-3|-|TRBD1|17|TRBV12-3/TRBV12-4
CASSFPDLGTAGNTIYF
TGTGCCAGCAGTTTCCCCGACCTCGGGACAGCTGGAAACACCATATATTTT
>TRBJ2-7|once|-|11|TRBV29-1
CSVFLAYEQYF
TGCAGCGTTTTCTTGGCCTACGAGCAGTACTTC
>TRBJ1-2|-|-|11|TRBV20-1
CSANENYGYTF
TGCAGTGCCAACGAAAACTATGGCTACACCTTC
>TRBJ2-7|few|-|18|TRBV3-1
CASSQGLSTARIGYEQYF
TGTGCCAGCAGCCAAGGGCTGTCAACTGCCCGGATCGGCTACGAGCAGTACTTC
>TRBJ1-1|-|-|11|TRBV20-1
CSARGWAEAFF
TGCAGTGCCAGGGGTTGGGCTGAAGCTTTCTTT
>TRBJ1-1|few|-|14|TRBV6-6
CASSGARSTYEAFF
TGTGCCAGCAGTGGGGCCAGGTCGACATACGAAGCTTTCTTT
>TRBJ2-3|-|-|17|TRBV4-3
CASSQEGLLWGVDTQYF
TGCGCCAGCAGCCAAGAGGGACTCCTATGGGGGGTAGATACGCAGTATTTT
>TRBJ2-7|-|-|16|TRBV6-2/TRBV6-3
CASRRRTDRNFYEQYF
TGTGCCAGCAGACGAAGGACGGACCGTAACTTCTACGAGCAGTACTTC
>TRBJ2-4|-|-|14|TRBV30
CAWTVTLAKNIQYF
TGTGCCTGGACCGTGACTCTAGCCAAAAACATTCAGTACTTC
>TRBJ2-1|once|-|12|TRBV12-3/TRBV12-4
CASSLGREEQFF
TGTGCCAGCAGCCTGGGCCGCGAGGAGCAGTTCTTC
>TRBJ2-3|-|TRBD1|12|TRBV7-3
CASGQGTDTQYF
TGTGCCAGCGGACAGGGCACAGATACGCAGTATTTT
>TRBJ1-5|-|-|11|TRBV28
CASSFWGPQHF
TGTGCCAGCAGTTTTTGGGGGCCCCAGCATTTT
>TRBJ2-1|-|-|13|TRBV7-3
CASSLFWGNEQFF
TGTGCCAGCAGCTTATTCTGGGGAAATGAGCAGTTCTTC
>TRBJ2-4|-|-|16|TRBV6-6
CASSYSTSGAGNIQYF
TGTGCCAGCAGTTACTCGACATCGGGGGCGGGAAACATTCAGTACTTC